The clone carrying this T cell receptor beta chain was counted between two and nine times. The sample comes from a study of OX40 agonist ivuxolimab in advanced cancers. Across the whole study: Hepatocellular carcinoma, melanoma, renal cell or head and neck cancer occurred in dose-escalation patients.

Germline CDR1 SGHDT, CDR2 YYEEEE. V was trimmed by 3 bases and J by 1 base, leaving 8 bases between them. CDR3 size: 13 residues. Here immunoSEQ multiplex PCR was the method, and the copy in TCRdb shows in-frame clones only, minus some. Of around 23,000 clones in the sample, 80% to 90% were seen once. The sequenced sample was CD4+ or CD8+ T cells sorted from blood, obtained in a trial of the OX40 agonist ivuxolimab. The chain has TRBV5-6 and TRBJ2-7, with D perhaps TRBD1 (6 bases). The TCR comes from an adult with an advanced solid tumor such as melanoma, head and neck, liver or kidney cancer. The CDR3 spells CASSSGTSYEQYF. In DNA form, the CDR3 reads TGTGCCAGCAGCTCCGGGACATCCTACGAGCAGTACTTC.